This paragraph covers one TCR beta chain sequence. This specimen comes from a study of T cell responses to AZD1222 COVID-19 vaccine. Germline loops: CDR1 SGHRS, CDR2 YFSETQ. The V gene lost 7 bases and the J gene lost 7 bases, with 21 bases spanning the gap. The CDR3 has 14 residues. Measured with immunoSEQ multiplex PCR; TCRdb has only the in-frame clones, and not every one. The data show about 150,000 clones, 92% seen once. The chain employs TRBV5-1 and TRBJ2-7, with D perhaps matching TRBD2 (6 bases). The clonotype was recovered from an adult in good health. Specimen: peripheral blood, collected on day 0 of AZD1222 vaccination. The CDR3 region is CASRLALSGGEQYF. The CDR3 DNA is TGCGCCAGCCGCCTAGCCCTTAGCGGAGGGGAGCAGTACTTC.